The 29 T cell receptor beta chains in this list originate from one sample, sequenced in a study of control samples from healthy donors and cancer patients. This table comes from immunoSEQ multiplex PCR, and its TCRdb copy is limited to in-frame clones, with some not included. The sample carries some 150,000 clones, over 85% recorded once. Sequencing was done on a sample of blood. These receptors were taken from a man in his forties or fifties in good health.

V is TRBV9 and J is TRBJ2-3, with 9 nucleotides matching TRBD1. V was clipped by 3 bases and J by 1 base; unmatched bases: 3. Germline CDR1 and CDR2: SGDLS and YYNGEE. The CDR3 spans 15 residues. The CDR3 DNA follows: TGTGCCAGCAGCGCAAGGACAGGGGGCACAGATACGCAGTATTTT. Protein product: CASSARTGGTDTQYF.

DNA of the CDR3: TGTGCCAGCAGTTTTTGGGGCAATCAGCCCCAGCATTTT. Its translation: CASSFWGNQPQHF. The chain joins TRBV28 to TRBJ1-5, with D unclear. Germline CDR1 is MDHEN and CDR2 is SYDVKM. The CDR3 extends over 13 amino acids. The V end lost 3 bases, the J end lost 2 bases, and 5 bases lay between the germline ends.

J is TRBJ1-2 and V is TRBV7-2; 9 bases are shared with TRBD1. V shed 3 bases, J shed 0 bases, and the junction held 2 bases outside the gene matches. The CDR3 consists of 15 residues. CDR1 is SGHTA and CDR2 is FQGNSA in the germline V gene. The CDR3: CASSLRDRANYGYTF. CDR3 DNA sequence: TGTGCCAGCAGCTTGCGGGACAGGGCTAACTATGGCTACACCTTC.

The chain joins TRBV5-1 to TRBJ2-5; D tentatively fits TRBD1 or TRBD2 (5 bases each). The CDR3 loop spans 15 amino acids. Germline loops: CDR1 SGHRS, CDR2 YFSETQ. The ends were cut back, 4 bases at V and 2 bases at J, with 15 bases in the middle. CDR3 nucleotide sequence: TGCGCCAGCAGCCCCCCCGGGGCAGCTCAAGAGACCCAGTACTTC. This encodes CASSPPGAAQETQYF.

The chain uses TRBV3-1 (or the pseudogene TRBV3-2) and TRBJ2-7; D possibly corresponds to TRBD2 (5 bases). Germline V gene sequence: CDR1 LGHDT, CDR2 YNNKEL (reference sequence). V lost 4 bases and J lost 0, with 10 bases in between. The CDR3 consists of 14 residues. CDR3 sequence reads: CASSPFGNSYEQYF. The DNA of the CDR3 is TGTGCCAGCAGCCCGTTCGGGAACTCCTACGAGCAGTACTTC.

V gene TRBV19 combines with J gene TRBJ1-2; TRBD1 agrees at 8 bases. Looked up from germline, CDR1 is LNHDA and CDR2 is SQIVND (reference sequence). The ends lost 10 bases at V and 6 bases at J; junction bases unmatched: 10. The CDR3 length is 13 residues. The CDR3 nucleotides are TGTGCCACCACCTTTCAGGGGGCTGATGGCTACACCTTC. It is translated as CATTFQGADGYTF.

The chain uses TRBV27 and TRBJ1-6; 7 bases line up with TRBD1. This CDR3 is 15 amino acids long. Germline assignment: CDR1 MNHEY and CDR2 SMNVEV (reference sequence). Losses at the gene ends were 0 bases for V and 10 bases for J; bases not matched to a gene: 6. The CDR3 DNA is TGTGCCAGCAGTTTATCGACAGGGAAAGTCTCACCCCTCCACTTT. This gives the protein CASSLSTGKVSPLHF.

V gene TRBV11-2 combines with J gene TRBJ2-1, with no clear D. This CDR3 spans 15 amino acids. Trimming pared 2 bases from V and 9 bases from J, leaving 17 bases between. Germline V gives CDR1 SGHAT, CDR2 FQNNGV. The CDR3 nucleotides are TGTGCCAGCAGCTTAACCGCCGTTCCTAATTTTGAGCAGTTCTTC. Translation gives CASSLTAVPNFEQFF.

The CDR3 loop reads CASSSGLAGGGGQFF. DNA of the CDR3: TGCGCCAGCAGCTCGGGACTAGCGGGAGGGGGGGGGCAGTTCTTC. This chain connects TRBV5-1 to TRBJ2-1; 16 bases map to TRBD2. The germline CDR1 and CDR2 sequences are SGHRS and YFSETQ. V gave up 3 bases and J gave up 12 bases; unmatched junction bases: 6. This CDR3 spans 15 amino acids.

The chain recombines TRBV5-5 with TRBJ1-5; 9 bases match TRBD1. This CDR3 has 16 residues. Germline loops: CDR1 SGHKS, CDR2 YYEKEE (reference sequence). The junction had 6 bases not matched to a gene; V was cut back by 3 bases and J by 2 bases. The CDR3 nucleotides read TGTGCCAGCAGCTACGACAGGGGGTTTGGCAATCAGCCCCAGCATTTT. It specifies CASSYDRGFGNQPQHF. Full variable domain (outside the CDR3, taken from reference TRBV5-5 and TRBJ1-5): DAGVTQSPTHLIKTRGQQVTLRCSPISGHKSVSWYQQVLGQGPQFIFQYYEKEERGRGNFPDRFSARQFPNYSSELNVNALLLGDSALYLCASSYDRGFGNQPQHFGDGTRLSIL.

V is TRBV7-2 and J is TRBJ2-3, with 7 bases lining up with TRBD1. Germline V CDR1 and CDR2: SGHTA, FQGNSA. The CDR3 is made up of 14 amino acids. V dropped 3 bases and J dropped 0; count of bases not matched to a gene: 0. CDR3 protein: CASSFRGSTDTQYF. In DNA, the CDR3 is TGTGCCAGCAGCTTCAGGGGGAGCACAGATACGCAGTATTTT.

The genes are TRBV6-5 and TRBJ1-3, with no clear D. The CDR3 totals 13 residues. The germline gives CDR1 MNHEY, CDR2 SVGAGI. V was trimmed by 5 bases and J by 8 bases, leaving 13 bases between them. The DNA of the CDR3 is TGTGCCAGCAGTCAAAACCCCCGGGACACCATATATTTT. It is translated as CASSQNPRDTIYF.

The chain is built from TRBV9 and TRBJ2-3; TRBD2 is a possible D gene (6 bases). The CDR3 loop spans 14 amino acids. V lost 6 bases and J lost 2, with 13 bases in between. Germline lookup yields CDR1 SGDLS and CDR2 YYNGEE. The CDR3 nucleotides are TGTGCCAGCACTCGGGACTCATACACAGATACGCAGTATTTT. It specifies CASTRDSYTDTQYF.

The V gene is TRBV24-1, the J gene TRBJ2-6; D might be TRBD1 (6 bases). Germline V lookup: CDR1 KGHDR, CDR2 SFDVKD. Trimming removed 9 bases from V and 2 bases from J, with 13 bases in between. The CDR3 has 15 amino acids. This CDR3 is CATAQGITGANVLTF. As DNA, the CDR3 is TGTGCCACCGCACAGGGAATCACTGGGGCCAACGTCCTGACTTTC.

The chain couples TRBV7-9 to TRBJ1-4, with D maybe TRBD1 (6 bases). CDR3 length: 15 residues. Trimming shortened V by 5 bases and J by 0 bases, and 10 bases separated the two germline ends. Germline-derived CDR1 and CDR2 are SEHNR and FQNEAQ (reference sequence). CDR3 DNA: TGTGCCAGCAGCGTTGACAGGACAACTAATGAAAAACTGTTTTTT. This codes for CASSVDRTTNEKLFF.

This clone was recorded only once. The rearrangement uses TRBV18 and TRBJ2-4; 15 nucleotides line up with TRBD2. The germline CDR1 and CDR2 sequences are KGHSH and LQKENI. There are 19 residues in the CDR3. The V and J ends lost 0 bases and 0 bases, in that order; junction bases with no gene match: 3. The CDR3 loop is CASSPPGLAGGIAKNIQYF. The CDR3 bases are TGTGCCAGCTCACCACCGGGACTAGCGGGAGGAATAGCCAAAAACATTCAGTACTTC.

The DNA of the CDR3 is TGTGCCAGCAGTGATGTGGGGACTAGCGGGATCAATGAGCAGTTCTTC. Residues: CASSDVGTSGINEQFF. The chain couples TRBV28 to TRBJ2-1; 13 nucleotides line up with TRBD2. The ends lost 5 bases at V and 6 bases at J; junction bases unmatched: 7. This CDR3 contains 16 residues. In germline, CDR1 is MDHEN, CDR2 SYDVKM.

This chain uses TRBV4-1 with TRBJ2-1, with D hard to call. The germline V gene has CDR1 MGHRA and CDR2 YSYEKL. Trimming took 0 bases from V and 4 from J, leaving 10 bases between them. The CDR3 contains 15 residues. The CDR3 is CASSQEARIYNEQFF. The DNA for the CDR3 is TGCGCCAGCAGCCAAGAGGCCAGAATTTACAATGAGCAGTTCTTC.

The chain is built from TRBV7-8 and TRBJ2-7, with TRBD2 identical over 8 bases. Germline CDR1 SGHVS, CDR2 FQNEAQ. The CDR3 totals 14 residues. Losses at the gene ends were 0 bases for V and 6 bases for J; bases not matched to a gene: 4. The CDR3 loop reads CASSLATGGGEQYF. CDR3 coding DNA: TGTGCCAGCAGCTTAGCGACGGGAGGGGGCGAGCAGTACTTC.

V is TRBV27 and J is TRBJ2-7; 13 bases line up with TRBD2. This CDR3 is built from 15 residues. J gave up 7 bases and V 3 bases, and 6 bases lay outside the gene matches. From germline, CDR1 is MNHEY and CDR2 SMNVEV (reference sequence). CDR3 sequence: CASSFGLAGEGEQYF. CDR3 in DNA: TGTGCCAGCAGTTTCGGACTAGCGGGAGAAGGGGAGCAGTACTTC.

The V and J genes are TRBV5-1 and TRBJ2-1, with a weak D call TRBD2 (5 bases). Germline V gene data show CDR1 as SGHRS and CDR2 as YFSETQ. V lost 0 bases, J lost 7 bases, and 14 bases lay in between. The CDR3 contains 15 residues. CDR3: CASSLAAGQGNEQFF. CDR3 nucleotide sequence: TGCGCCAGCAGCTTGGCGGCGGGCCAAGGGAATGAGCAGTTCTTC.

The V gene is TRBV5-1, the J gene TRBJ1-4; D remains unclear. V gave up 1 base and J gave up 1 base, with 8 bases separating them. CDR3 length: 15 amino acids. Per the germline V gene, CDR1 is SGHRS and CDR2 is YFSETQ. CDR3 DNA sequence: TGCGCCAGCAGCTTGAATCCGGGAACTAATGAAAAACTGTTTTTT. This codes for CASSLNPGTNEKLFF.

CDR3 DNA sequence: TGTGCCACGGCAGCCGGGCCAGGGAAAGGCGGGGAGCTGTTTTTT. Translating it yields CATAAGPGKGGELFF. V usage is TRBV24-1 and J usage is TRBJ2-2; tentatively, D is TRBD1 (5 bases). V was trimmed by 10 bases and J by 7 bases, leaving 21 bases between them. This CDR3 has 15 residues. Germline loops: CDR1 KGHDR, CDR2 SFDVKD.

V is TRBV6-1 and J is TRBJ1-6; D is undetermined. V was clipped by 0 bases and J by 6 bases, with 12 bases between them. This CDR3 has 16 residues. CDR1 is MNHNS and CDR2 is SASEGT in the germline V gene. In DNA form, the CDR3 reads TGTGCCAGCAGTGAAGCCCTCGGACCGATTAATTCACCCCTCCACTTT. This gives the protein CASSEALGPINSPLHF.

The chain links TRBV5-6 to TRBJ2-4; the match to TRBD1 covers 7 bases. The germline gives CDR1 SGHDT, CDR2 YYEEEE. Germline trimming cut 3 bases from V and 3 bases from J; bases unmatched to any gene: 12. CDR3 length: 17 amino acids. Written as DNA, the CDR3 is TGTGCCAGCAGCTGGAGAGGGCAGGGGGTAATCAAAAACATTCAGTACTTC. Translating it yields CASSWRGQGVIKNIQYF.

The V gene is TRBV19, the J gene TRBJ1-5; no clear D. The V gene lost 4 bases and the J gene lost 5 bases, with 15 bases spanning the gap. Germline V lookup: CDR1 LNHDA, CDR2 SQIVND (reference sequence). The CDR3 has 15 residues. In DNA form, the CDR3 reads TGTGCCAGTAGTACAGGAGGGAGTAGAGATCAGCCCCAGCATTTT. Translated, it gives CASSTGGSRDQPQHF.

This chain connects TRBV7-9 to TRBJ2-7; D might be TRBD1 or TRBD2, each matching 5 bases. V lost 4 bases to trimming and J lost 3 bases, with 13 bases between them. The CDR3 spans 14 residues. CDR1 is SEHNR and CDR2 is FQNEAQ in the germline V gene (reference sequence). CDR3 region: CASSSGTGSYEQYF. The CDR3 coding sequence is TGTGCCAGCAGCTCTGGGACGGGTAGCTACGAGCAGTACTTC.

V gene TRBV6-1 combines with J gene TRBJ2-3; 7 nucleotides line up with TRBD2. Trimming removed 0 bases from V and 6 bases from J; junction bases left unmatched: 12. The germline V gene has CDR1 MNHNS and CDR2 SASEGT. This CDR3 spans 17 amino acids. CDR3 sequence: CASSEAPASGTRDTQYF. The DNA for the CDR3 is TGTGCCAGCAGTGAAGCCCCTGCTAGCGGAACCCGGGATACGCAGTATTTT.

With regard to this clone: At one boundary the junction diverges from the germline segment, which might be a read error. The rearrangement joins TRBV28 to TRBJ1-2; D is possibly TRBD1 (5 bases). Per germline, CDR1 MDHEN and CDR2 SYDVKM. This CDR3 has 15 residues. The DNA of the CDR3 is TGTGCCAGCACTTTACCCGGGGGGATAGACTATGGCTACACCTTC. It codes for CASTLPGGIDYGYTF.